This paragraph covers one TCR beta chain sequence. The antigen is undetermined. Trimming cost V 4 bases and J 7 bases; bases outside gene matches: 11. The germline gives CDR1 SGHRS, CDR2 YFSETQ. The CDR3 consists of 16 residues. TCRdb analysed the 5' RACE reads with MiXCR anew, one entry per CDR3 protein. This table holds approximately 620,000 distinct CDR3 sequences, under 9% found once. This sample was included in a study of identical twins. Findings and limits, study-wide: The study found excess low generation probability among twin-shared out-of-frame alpha sequences.

These data also formed part of another study, on yellow fever vaccine responses in identical twins.

V usage is TRBV5-1 and J usage is TRBJ2-3; TRBD2 agrees at 11 bases. Sequencing input: PBMCs. This sequence was found in a woman aged 18-29 years in good health. CDR3 bases: TGCGCCAGCAGCGTCACTAGCGGGAGAAGGTCGAATACGCAGTATTTT. This codes for CASSVTSGRRSNTQYF.